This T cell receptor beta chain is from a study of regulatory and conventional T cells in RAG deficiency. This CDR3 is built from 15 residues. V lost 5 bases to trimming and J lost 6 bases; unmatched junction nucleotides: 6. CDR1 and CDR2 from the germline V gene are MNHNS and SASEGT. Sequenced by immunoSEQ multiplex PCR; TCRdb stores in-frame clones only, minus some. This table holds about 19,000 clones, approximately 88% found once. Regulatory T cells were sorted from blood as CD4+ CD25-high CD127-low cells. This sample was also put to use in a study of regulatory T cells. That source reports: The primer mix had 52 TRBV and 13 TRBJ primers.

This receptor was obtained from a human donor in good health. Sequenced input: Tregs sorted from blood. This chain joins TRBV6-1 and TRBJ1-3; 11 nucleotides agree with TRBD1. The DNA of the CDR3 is TGTGCCAGCAGTACCGGGACAGGGGGGATAAACACCATATATTTT. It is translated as CASSTGTGGINTIYF.